This TCR beta chain originates from a study of GPR56 and killer-like receptors on CD4 memory cells (dated by TCRdb to the late 2010s). In the study overall: According to the study's proposal, human CD4+ memory T-cell differentiation and cytokine production potential are marked by the progressive acquisition of KLRB1, KLRG1, GPR56 and then KLRF1. Healthy blood donors in the study were described as age-matched to the liver disease patients, whose median age was around 70 years.

To note about this clonotype: The antigen it binds to is not known.

Prior to TCRbeta sequencing, five KLR/GPR56-defined CD4+ populations were enriched by fluorescence-activated cell sorting. To test whether memory differentiation follows a linear pathway, the researchers sequenced TCRbeta repertoires from five CD4+ T-cell subsets, each defined by expression of KLRB1, KLRG1, GPR56 and KLRF1. TCR-sequenced cells came from peripheral blood of healthy control individuals, reported as five donors in the TCRbeta analysis figure. Heparinized peripheral blood was collected, and every sample was processed within one hour of retrieval. To isolate peripheral blood mononuclear cells, blood was diluted 1:2 in PBS and put through Biocoll density gradient centrifugation at room temperature. Before flow sorting, freshly isolated PBMCs underwent magnetic sorting with anti-CD4 MicroBeads to enrich CD4+ T cells. A BD FACSAria II was used to sort CD4+ T cells enriched from PBMCs of healthy donors according to marker expression. For surface staining, the researchers used Miltenyi Biotec antibodies: anti-KLRB1 clone 191B8, anti-KLRF1 clone 4A4.D10 and anti-KLRG1 clone REA261.

The run used an Illumina HiSeq 2500. To build sequencing libraries, a previously published PCR protocol was used to amplify the recombined TCRbeta locus. Under the source paper's analysis protocol: Reads whose average quality score was below 30 were removed, and the reads that remained were processed with IMSEQ. Vbeta gene, Jbeta gene and CDR3 amino acid sequence were used to define clonotypes. The Morisita-Horn index, computed on the top 100 expanded clones, was used to quantify repertoire overlap between populations. Renyi diversity profiles, calculated on the top 100 expanded clones, were used to assess clonal diversity. The reads were reprocessed in TCRdb, with one entry per CDR3 protein sequence and no accompanying DNA. The V and J calls were not made by the authors but by TCRdb's processing. The sample table gives around 1,400 distinct CDR3 sequences. In total, the top ten clones hold less than 15% of the sample.

General findings and caveats noted by the study authors: Clones dominating late populations 4 and 5 were also found in early populations 1 and 2, which the authors took as evidence for linear differentiation. TCR repertoires overlapped especially between the late populations 4 and 5, and partly population 3. Clonal frequency was low in the marker-negative population and increased progressively along the proposed pathway, with TCRbeta diversity decreasing accordingly. Diversity and similarity analyses were restricted to the 100 most expanded clones per population rather than full repertoires.

The CDR3 holds 16 amino acids from the cysteine to the phenylalanine. No DNA has been recorded. Reading the germline V gene gives CDR1 MNHNS and CDR2 SASEGT. The specimen sequenced was memory CD4+ T cells from blood. Recombination connected TRBV6-1 to TRBJ1-2. The sequence came from a human donor in good health. The CDR3 protein: CASSNLAGGDNYGYTF.